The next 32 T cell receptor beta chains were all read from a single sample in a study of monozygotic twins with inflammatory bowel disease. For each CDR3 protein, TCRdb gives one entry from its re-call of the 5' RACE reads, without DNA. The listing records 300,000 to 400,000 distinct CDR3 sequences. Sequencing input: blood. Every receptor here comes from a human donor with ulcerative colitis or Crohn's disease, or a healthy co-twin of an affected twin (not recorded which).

CDR3 loop: CSAPLWGRLNTGELFF. The chain recombines TRBV20-1 with TRBJ2-2; TCRdb selects TRBD1, and the lack of DNA leaves this call unchecked. The CDR3 has 16 amino acids. Per germline, CDR1 DFQATT and CDR2 SNEGSKA (reference sequence).

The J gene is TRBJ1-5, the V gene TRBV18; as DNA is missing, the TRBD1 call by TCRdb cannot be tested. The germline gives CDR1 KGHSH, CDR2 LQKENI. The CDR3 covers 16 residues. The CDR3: CASSPGTGGTGGTQHF. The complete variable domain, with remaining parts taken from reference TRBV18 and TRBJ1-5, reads NAGVMQNPRHLVRRRGQEARLRCSPMKGHSHVYWYRQLPEEGLKFMVYLQKENIIDESGMPKERFSAEFPKEGPSILRIQQVVRGDSAAYFCASSPGTGGTGGTQHFGDGTRLSIL.

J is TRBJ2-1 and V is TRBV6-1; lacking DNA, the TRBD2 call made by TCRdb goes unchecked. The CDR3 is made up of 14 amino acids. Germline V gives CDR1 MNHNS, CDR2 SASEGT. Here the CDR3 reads CASSVGALRYEQFF.

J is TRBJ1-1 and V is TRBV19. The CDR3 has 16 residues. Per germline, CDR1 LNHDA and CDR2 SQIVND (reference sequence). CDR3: CASSIDGRILNTEAFF.

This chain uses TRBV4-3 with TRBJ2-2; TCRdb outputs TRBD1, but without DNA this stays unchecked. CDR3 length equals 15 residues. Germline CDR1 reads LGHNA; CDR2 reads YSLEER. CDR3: CASSHPDRVNGELFF.

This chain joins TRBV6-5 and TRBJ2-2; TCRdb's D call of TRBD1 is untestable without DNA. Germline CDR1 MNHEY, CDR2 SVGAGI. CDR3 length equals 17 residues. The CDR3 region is CASNYSLDRGPTGELFF.

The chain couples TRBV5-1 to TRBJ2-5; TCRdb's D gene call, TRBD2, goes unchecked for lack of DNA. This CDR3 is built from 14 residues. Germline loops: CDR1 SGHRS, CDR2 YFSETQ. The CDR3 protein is CASSGGPGRETQYF.

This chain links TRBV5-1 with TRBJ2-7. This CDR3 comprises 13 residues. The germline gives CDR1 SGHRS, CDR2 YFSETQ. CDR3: CASTLWGSYEQYF.

The CDR3 spells CSATNTGELFF. The chain uses TRBV20-1 and TRBJ2-2. CDR1 is DFQATT, CDR2 SNEGSKA, per germline (reference sequence). The CDR3 is made up of 11 amino acids.

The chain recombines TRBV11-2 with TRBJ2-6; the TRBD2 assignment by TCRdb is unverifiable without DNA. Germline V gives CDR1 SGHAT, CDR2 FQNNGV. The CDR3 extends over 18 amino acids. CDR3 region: CASSYSLAGGFGANVLTF.

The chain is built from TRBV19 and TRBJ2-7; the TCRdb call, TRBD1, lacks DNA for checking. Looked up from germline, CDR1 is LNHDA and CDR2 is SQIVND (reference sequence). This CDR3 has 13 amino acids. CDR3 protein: CASSYTGGYEQYF.

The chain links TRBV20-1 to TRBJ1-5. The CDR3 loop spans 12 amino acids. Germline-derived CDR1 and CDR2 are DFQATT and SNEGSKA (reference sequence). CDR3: CSARNSNQPQHF.

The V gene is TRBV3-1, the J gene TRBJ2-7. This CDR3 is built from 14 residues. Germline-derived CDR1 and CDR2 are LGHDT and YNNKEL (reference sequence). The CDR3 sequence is CASSPNYNSYEQYF.

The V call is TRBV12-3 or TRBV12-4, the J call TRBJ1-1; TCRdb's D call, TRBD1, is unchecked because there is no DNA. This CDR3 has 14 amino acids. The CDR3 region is CASSLQGVNTEAFF.

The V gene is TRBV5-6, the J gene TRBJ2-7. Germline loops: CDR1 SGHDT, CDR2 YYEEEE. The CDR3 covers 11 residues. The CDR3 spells CASSSEAEQYF.

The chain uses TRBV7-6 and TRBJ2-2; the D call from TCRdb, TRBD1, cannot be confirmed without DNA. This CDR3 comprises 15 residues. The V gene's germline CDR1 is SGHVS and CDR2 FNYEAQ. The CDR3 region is CASSLGSRGHGELFF.

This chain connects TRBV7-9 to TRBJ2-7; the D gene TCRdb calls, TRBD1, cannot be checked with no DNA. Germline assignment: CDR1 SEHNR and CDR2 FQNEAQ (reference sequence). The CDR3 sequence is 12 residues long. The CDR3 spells CASSVTGSEQYF. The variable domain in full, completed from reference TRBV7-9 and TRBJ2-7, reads DTGVSQNPRHKITKRGQNVTFRCDPISEHNRLYWYRQTLGQGPEFLTYFQNEAQLEKSRLLSDRFSAERPKGSFSTLEIQRTEQGDSAMYLCASSVTGSEQYFGPGTRLTVT.

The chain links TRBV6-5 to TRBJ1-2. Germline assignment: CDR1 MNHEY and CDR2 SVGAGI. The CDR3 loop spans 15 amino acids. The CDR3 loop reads CASSYRQSKNYGYTF.

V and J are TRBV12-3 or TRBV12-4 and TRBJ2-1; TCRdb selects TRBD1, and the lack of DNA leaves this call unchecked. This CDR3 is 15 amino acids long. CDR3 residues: CASSSDAQVRNEQFF.

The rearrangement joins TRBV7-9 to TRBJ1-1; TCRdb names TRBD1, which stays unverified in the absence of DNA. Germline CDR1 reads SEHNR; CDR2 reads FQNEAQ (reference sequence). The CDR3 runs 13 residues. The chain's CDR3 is CASSPRDNTEAFF.

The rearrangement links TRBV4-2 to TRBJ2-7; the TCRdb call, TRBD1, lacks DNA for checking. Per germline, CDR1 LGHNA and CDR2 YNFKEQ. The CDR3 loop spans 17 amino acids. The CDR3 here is CASSQEGIGTGGYEQYF.

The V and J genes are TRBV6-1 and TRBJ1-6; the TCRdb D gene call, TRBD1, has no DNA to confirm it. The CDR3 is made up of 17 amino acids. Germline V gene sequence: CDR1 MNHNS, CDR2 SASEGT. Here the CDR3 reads CASSEALSRATNSPLHF.

The CDR3 loop reads CSATDRGPDEQFF. V usage is TRBV20-1 and J usage is TRBJ2-1; TCRdb names TRBD1, which stays unverified in the absence of DNA. Germline loops: CDR1 DFQATT, CDR2 SNEGSKA (reference sequence). The CDR3 has 13 residues.

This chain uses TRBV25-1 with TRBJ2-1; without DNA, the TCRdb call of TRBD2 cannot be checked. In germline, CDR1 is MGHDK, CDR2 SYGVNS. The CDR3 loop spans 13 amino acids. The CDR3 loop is CASSEGWEDEQFF.

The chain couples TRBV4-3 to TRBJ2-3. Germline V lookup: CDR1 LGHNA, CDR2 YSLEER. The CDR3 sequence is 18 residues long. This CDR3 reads CASSQDRSGAGWTDTQYF.

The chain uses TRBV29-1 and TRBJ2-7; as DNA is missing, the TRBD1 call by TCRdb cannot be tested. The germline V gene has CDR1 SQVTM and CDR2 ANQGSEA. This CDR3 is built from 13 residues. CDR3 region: CSVEWGRSYEQYF.

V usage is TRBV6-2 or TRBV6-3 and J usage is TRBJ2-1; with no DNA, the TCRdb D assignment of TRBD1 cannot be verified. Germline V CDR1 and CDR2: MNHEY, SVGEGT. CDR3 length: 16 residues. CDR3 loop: CASTDSDGVAPNEQFF.

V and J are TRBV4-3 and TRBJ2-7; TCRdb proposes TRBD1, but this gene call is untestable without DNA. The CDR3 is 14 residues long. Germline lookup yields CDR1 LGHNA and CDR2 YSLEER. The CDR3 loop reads CASSQEQGSIEQYF.

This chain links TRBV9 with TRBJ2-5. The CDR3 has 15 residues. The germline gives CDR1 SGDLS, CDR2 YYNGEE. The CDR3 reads CASSVAAGVPETQYF.

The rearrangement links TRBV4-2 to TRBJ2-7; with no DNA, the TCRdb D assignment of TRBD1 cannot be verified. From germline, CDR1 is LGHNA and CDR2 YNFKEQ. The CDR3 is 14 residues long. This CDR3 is CASSQPGTAYEQYF.

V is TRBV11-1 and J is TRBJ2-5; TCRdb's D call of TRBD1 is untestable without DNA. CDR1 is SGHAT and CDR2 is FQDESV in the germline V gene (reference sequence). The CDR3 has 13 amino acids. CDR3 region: CASSKQGEETQYF.

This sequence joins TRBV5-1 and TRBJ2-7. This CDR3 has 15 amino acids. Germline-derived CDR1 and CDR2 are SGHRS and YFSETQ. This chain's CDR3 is CASSLVPDISYEQYF.